The 29 T cell receptor beta chains in this list originate from one sample, sequenced in a study of early T cells in non-severe SARS-CoV-2 infection. TCRdb called the 5' RACE reads again in MiXCR, with one record for every CDR3 protein. The data contain around 84,000 distinct CDR3 sequences, under 15% of them seen just once; the ten biggest clones take up roughly 7%. The sequencing input was whole blood. The receptors originated from an adult who was a healthcare worker with PCR-confirmed SARS-CoV-2 infection or an uninfected control (not recorded which).

The table lists this clonotype with many counts. V usage is TRBV5-1 and J usage is TRBJ2-7; no clear D gene. Germline CDR1 is SGHRS and CDR2 is YFSETQ. Trimming took 0 bases from V and 3 from J, leaving 10 bases between them. The CDR3 sequence is 14 residues long. CDR3 bases: TGCGCCAGCAGCTTGGGCTCGAGCAGCTACGAGCAGTACTTC. It specifies CASSLGSSSYEQYF.

This chain joins TRBV29-1 and TRBJ2-1, with D unclear. With 5 bases removed from V and 5 bases from J, the gap between germline ends came to 4 bases. Germline assignment: CDR1 SQVTM and CDR2 ANQGSEA. The CDR3 spans 10 residues. Here the CDR3 DNA reads TGCAGCGTTACTGACAATGAGCAGTTCTTC. Encoded protein: CSVTDNEQFF.

This clonotype was seen at least ten times. The chain couples TRBV27 to TRBJ1-1; D is possibly TRBD1 (5 bases). This CDR3 contains 14 residues. Germline V gene data show CDR1 as MNHEY and CDR2 as SMNVEV (reference sequence). With 0 bases removed from V and 3 bases from J, the gap between germline ends came to 8 bases. The chain's CDR3 is CASSLSGGHTEAFF. In nucleotides, the CDR3 is TGTGCCAGCAGTTTATCGGGGGGTCACACTGAAGCTTTCTTT.

The rearrangement links TRBV19 to TRBJ2-3; the D call may be TRBD1 or TRBD2 (5 bases each). The CDR3 is 12 residues long. V dropped 3 bases and J dropped 6 bases, with 7 bases sitting between them. Germline V gives CDR1 LNHDA, CDR2 SQIVND (reference sequence). The CDR3 is CASSMGVDTQYF. CDR3 nucleotide sequence: TGTGCCAGTAGTATGGGGGTGGATACGCAGTATTTT.

The chain combines TRBV20-1 with TRBJ1-2, with D unresolved. The CDR3 spans 11 residues. V was clipped by 0 bases and J by 8 bases, with 7 bases between them. Germline V gene lookup returns CDR1 DFQATT and CDR2 SNEGSKA (reference sequence). The CDR3 region is CSARDSGGYTF. The CDR3 DNA follows: TGCAGTGCTAGAGATTCGGGAGGCTACACCTTC.

The V gene is TRBV9, the J gene TRBJ1-1, with no clear D. Germline V gene data show CDR1 as SGDLS and CDR2 as YYNGEE. The CDR3 consists of 15 residues. V was cut by 0 bases and J by 0 bases, with 9 bases left in between. The CDR3 loop is CASSVGGTLNTEAFF. The CDR3 region has the DNA TGTGCCAGCAGCGTAGGCGGCACGCTGAACACTGAAGCTTTCTTT.

The rearrangement links TRBV12-3 or TRBV12-4 to TRBJ2-2; D remains ambiguous. The CDR3 runs to 12 residues. V was pared by 8 bases and J by 6 bases, with 10 bases between. The CDR3 coding sequence is TGTGCCAGCGCTTTAAGGCCCGGGGAGCTGTTTTTT. Protein sequence: CASALRPGELFF.

The CDR3 DNA follows: TGTGCCAGCAGGGGGTTGGGGGACTTCTACGAGCAGTACTTC. Protein: CASRGLGDFYEQYF. The V gene is TRBV28, the J gene TRBJ2-7, with D maybe TRBD2 (6 bases). The CDR3 extends over 14 amino acids. CDR1 is MDHEN and CDR2 is SYDVKM in the germline V gene. Between the trimmed V and J ends, which lost 6 bases and 3 bases, there was a span of 15 bases.

The V call is TRBV12-3 or TRBV12-4, the J call TRBJ2-7; D is possibly TRBD1 (6 bases). The CDR3 is made up of 14 amino acids. V was shortened by 5 bases and J by 2 bases, with 13 bases between the two germline ends. CDR3 in DNA: TGTGCCAGCAGTCCTAGACAGGAAGCCTACGAGCAGTACTTC. Translating it yields CASSPRQEAYEQYF.

The chain recombines TRBV14 with TRBJ2-3; tentatively, D is TRBD1 (6 bases). V shed 6 bases and J shed 0 bases, with 13 bases lying between them. Germline loops: CDR1 SGHDN, CDR2 FVKESK. The CDR3 extends over 15 amino acids. The CDR3 protein is CASRGARSSTDTQYF. The DNA of the CDR3 is TGTGCCAGCAGGGGGGCCCGATCTAGCACAGATACGCAGTATTTT.

The sample holds a few counts of this clonotype. V gene TRBV7-9 combines with J gene TRBJ2-1; TRBD2 agrees at 9 bases. Germline-derived CDR1 and CDR2 are SEHNR and FQNEAQ (reference sequence). The CDR3 has 17 amino acids. The V gene end was trimmed by 4 bases and the J gene end by 3 bases; junction bases not matched to a gene: 10. CDR3 DNA sequence: TGTGCCAGCAGCTCCTCTACGCGGGAGGGCCTCTACAATGAGCAGTTCTTC. It yields the protein CASSSSTREGLYNEQFF.

The rearrangement joins TRBV4-1 to TRBJ1-1; D ambiguous. This CDR3 is built from 15 residues. V was clipped by 8 bases and J by 0 bases, with 16 bases between them. Germline CDR1 is MGHRA and CDR2 is YSYEKL. The CDR3 coding sequence is TGCGCCAGCTGTCCGAGGAGACAAATGAACACTGAAGCTTTCTTT. It translates to CASCPRRQMNTEAFF.

This clonotype has at least ten counts. The chain joins TRBV5-1 to TRBJ1-6; TRBD1 matches at 8 bases. J was trimmed by 7 bases and V by 4 bases; bases with no gene match: 7. From germline, CDR1 is SGHRS and CDR2 YFSETQ. The CDR3 spans 15 residues. CDR3 DNA: TGCGCCAGCAGCGGTAGGACAGGGACCAATTCACCCCTCCACTTT. Protein product: CASSGRTGTNSPLHF.

This chain joins TRBV5-4 and TRBJ2-7, with D tentatively TRBD2 (5 bases). Trimming cost V 1 base and J 2 bases, with 13 bases left between them. The V gene's germline CDR1 is SGHNT and CDR2 YYREEE (reference sequence). The CDR3 covers 15 residues. This CDR3 reads CASSLLEESTYEQYF. The CDR3 bases are TGTGCCAGCAGCTTGTTGGAGGAGTCAACCTACGAGCAGTACTTC.

V and J are TRBV7-8 and TRBJ2-4; D not resolved. V gave up 3 bases and J gave up 6 bases, with 6 bases separating them. CDR1 is SGHVS and CDR2 is FQNEAQ in the germline V gene. The CDR3 covers 12 residues. The CDR3: CASSFRGNIQYF. CDR3 coding DNA: TGTGCCAGCAGCTTCAGAGGAAACATTCAGTACTTC.

This clonotype was seen a handful of times. The CDR3 here is CSVPGPNTEAFF. The DNA for the CDR3 is TGCAGTGTACCTGGTCCGAACACTGAAGCTTTCTTT. The chain uses TRBV20-1 and TRBJ1-1; D ambiguous. The germline V gene encodes CDR1 DFQATT and CDR2 SNEGSKA (reference sequence). The CDR3 is 12 amino acids. V was pared by 7 bases and J by 1 base, with 10 bases between.

This clonotype was observed many times. The chain couples TRBV5-6 to TRBJ2-1; D call uncertain. Trimming pared 4 bases from V and 7 bases from J, leaving 9 bases between. Germline CDR1 reads SGHDT; CDR2 reads YYEEEE. This CDR3 is built from 12 residues. CDR3 amino acids: CASSPPGNEQFF. The DNA for the CDR3 is TGTGCCAGCAGCCCCCCTGGGAATGAGCAGTTCTTC.

Only a few counts were recorded for this clonotype. V gene TRBV28 combines with J gene TRBJ2-3; the D is unclear. The germline CDR1 and CDR2 sequences are MDHEN and SYDVKM. V lost 3 bases and J lost 6, with 4 bases in between. The CDR3 has 11 amino acids. This chain's CDR3 is CASSFGDTQYF. The DNA of the CDR3 is TGTGCCAGCAGTTTTGGCGATACGCAGTATTTT.

This clonotype was counted only a few times. The rearrangement links TRBV2 to TRBJ2-1, with 14 bases aligning to TRBD2. This CDR3 contains 16 residues. Germline values: CDR1 SNHLY, CDR2 FYNNEI. The V segment lost 7 bases and the J segment 7 bases; nucleotides outside the gene matches: 9. CDR3 nucleotide sequence: TGTGCCAGCAAGATGACCGGGACTAGCGGGAGAAATGAGCAGTTCTTC. As protein: CASKMTGTSGRNEQFF. The whole variable domain, filled in from reference TRBV2 and TRBJ2-1, reads EPEVTQTPSHQVTQMGQEVILRCVPISNHLYFYWYRQILGQKVEFLVSFYNNEISEKSEIFDDQFSVERPDGSNFTLKIRSTKLEDSAMYFCASKMTGTSGRNEQFFGPGTRLTVL.

This clonotype was found a few times. The CDR3 protein is CASSLGSGGGQPQHF. CDR3 coding DNA: TGTGCCAGCAGCTTAGGATCAGGGGGAGGTCAGCCCCAGCATTTT. The chain combines TRBV7-8 with TRBJ1-5, with 7 positions matching TRBD1. Germline V lookup: CDR1 SGHVS, CDR2 FQNEAQ. Trimming at V came to 1 base and at J to 6 bases, leaving 6 bases not matched to a gene. This CDR3 is 15 amino acids long.

The V call is TRBV7-9, the J call TRBJ2-1; TRBD2 agrees at 7 bases. The CDR3 loop spans 19 amino acids. The V segment lost 4 bases and the J segment 3 bases; nucleotides outside the gene matches: 18. The germline V gene has CDR1 SEHNR and CDR2 FQNEAQ (reference sequence). CDR3 DNA sequence: TGTGCCAGCAGCTCGCCTATAGTGGTGCGGGAGAACCTCTACAATGAGCAGTTCTTC. Translated: CASSSPIVVRENLYNEQFF. Complete variable domain (other parts from reference TRBV7-9 and TRBJ2-1): DTGVSQNPRHKITKRGQNVTFRCDPISEHNRLYWYRQTLGQGPEFLTYFQNEAQLEKSRLLSDRFSAERPKGSFSTLEIQRTEQGDSAMYLCASSSPIVVRENLYNEQFFGPGTRLTVL.

This clonotype was seen only a few times. CDR3: CASSLALETQYF. In DNA, the CDR3 is TGTGCCAGCAGCTTAGCCTTGGAGACCCAGTACTTC. This chain uses TRBV11-1 with TRBJ2-5; D ambiguous. V was trimmed by 0 bases and J by 5 bases, leaving 4 bases between them. The CDR3 spans 12 residues. Per germline, CDR1 SGHAT and CDR2 FQDESV (reference sequence).

The CDR3 loop is CASSLSTPGTSGGLYEQYF. The DNA for the CDR3 is TGCGCCAGCAGCCTATCAACCCCCGGGACTAGCGGTGGCCTCTACGAGCAGTACTTC. The V call is TRBV5-1, the J call TRBJ2-7, with 11 positions matching TRBD2. CDR1 and CDR2 (germline): SGHRS, YFSETQ. CDR3 length: 19 residues. The junction had 18 bases not matched to a gene; V was cut back by 4 bases and J by 3 bases. Together with reference TRBV5-1 and TRBJ2-7, the CDR3 gives the full variable domain: KAGVTQTPRYLIKTRGQQVTLSCSPISGHRSVSWYQQTPGQGLQFLFEYFSETQRNKGNFPGRFSGRQFSNSRSEMNVSTLELGDSALYLCASSLSTPGTSGGLYEQYFGPGTRLTVT.

The V gene is TRBV18, the J gene TRBJ2-7; D remains unclear. Germline V gene sequence: CDR1 KGHSH, CDR2 LQKENI. The CDR3 is 16 residues long. Trimming removed 3 bases at V and 0 bases at J, with 15 bases between. CDR3 loop: CASSPLTTDPSYEQYF. The CDR3 bases are TGTGCCAGCTCACCTCTCACGACGGACCCCTCCTACGAGCAGTACTTC.

V and J are TRBV6-5 and TRBJ2-3; 7 bases match TRBD2. The germline CDR1 and CDR2 sequences are MNHEY and SVGAGI. Unmatched junction bases numbered 2, after V lost 2 bases and J lost 3 bases. The CDR3 runs to 14 residues. In nucleotides, the CDR3 is TGTGCCAGCAGTTACGGGGGGGAGACAGATACGCAGTATTTT. Residues: CASSYGGETDTQYF.

This clonotype was seen a handful of times. The chain combines TRBV27 with TRBJ2-2, with D perhaps TRBD2 (6 bases). V lost 3 bases and J lost 4, with 12 bases in between. The CDR3 consists of 15 residues. CDR1 MNHEY and CDR2 SMNVEV come from the germline V gene (reference sequence). CDR3 residues: CASSFRGGFTGELFF. In DNA form, the CDR3 reads TGTGCCAGCAGTTTTAGGGGAGGATTCACCGGGGAGCTGTTTTTT.

This clonotype was seen ten or more times. The rearrangement joins TRBV7-6 to TRBJ2-7; D possibly corresponds to TRBD1 (5 bases). This CDR3 has 18 amino acids. Germline CDR1 is SGHVS and CDR2 is FNYEAQ. V lost 5 bases and J lost 3, with 26 bases in between. Here the CDR3 DNA reads TGTGCCAGCAGCCCCAGGGCACCCGGACCCGAAGGGAACTACGAGCAGTACTTC. It codes for CASSPRAPGPEGNYEQYF.

This CDR3 is CSVPHAGSGPNYGYTF. The CDR3 nucleotides read TGCAGCGTGCCGCACGCCGGGTCTGGGCCTAACTATGGCTACACCTTC. This chain joins TRBV29-1 and TRBJ1-2; no firm D call. V lost 6 bases to trimming and J lost 0 bases, with 20 bases between them. In germline, CDR1 is SQVTM, CDR2 ANQGSEA. The CDR3 extends over 16 amino acids.

This clonotype showed up just a few times. The rearrangement joins TRBV3-1 to TRBJ1-2, with unresolved D. Germline V lookup: CDR1 LGHDT, CDR2 YNNKEL (reference sequence). The CDR3 covers 14 residues. Trimming pared 4 bases from V and 4 bases from J, leaving 13 bases between. CDR3 in DNA: TGTGCCAGCAGCCCCGGTGGGCTCATCTATGGCTACACCTTC. This encodes CASSPGGLIYGYTF.